This T cell receptor (beta chain) was identified in a study of T-cell memory formation after mild COVID-19. TCRdb reanalysed the 5' RACE reads using MiXCR and keeps one entry per CDR3 protein. This table holds around 400,000 distinct CDR3 sequences, less than 25% found once. CDR3 length equals 16 residues. J was trimmed by 4 bases and V by 4 bases; bases with no gene match: 12. The specimen sequenced was PBMCs or a T cell subset sorted from them (not recorded which). The sequence was collected from an adult woman who had mild COVID-19 (a few samples of this study predate the infection). Cell type and time point are not known. This chain joins TRBV12-3 or TRBV12-4 and TRBJ2-7; 8 bases are shared with TRBD1. The chain's CDR3 is CASSSIRTGSIYEQYF. In DNA, the CDR3 is TGTGCCAGCAGTTCCATCCGGACAGGGAGTATATACGAGCAGTACTTC.